This T cell receptor (beta chain) was captured by sequencing in a study of blood T cell repertoires in COVID-19. Study details: PBMCs, B-cell-depleted T cells, or T cells were the source of the cDNA or gDNA that made up the material.

J was trimmed by 8 bases and V by 5 bases; bases with no gene match: 7. Germline assignment: CDR1 GTSNPN and CDR2 SVGIG (reference sequence). This CDR3 comprises 14 residues. In the authors' methods: Quantification of nucleated cells was approximated via reference gene primer amplification. The repertoire was sequenced with immunoSEQ multiplex PCR; TCRdb's copy has only in-frame clones and lacks some. Clone size and V and J calls were adopted from that table, with D and trimming inferred from the DNA. The repertoire holds fewer than 200,000 clones, with about 90% as singletons. This chain links TRBV30 with TRBJ2-1, with 12 bases matching TRBD1. The receptor was derived from a human donor with acute COVID-19. The donor label of this sample is uncertain. Sequencing was performed on PBMCs or T cells enriched from blood (not recorded which). The CDR3 bases are TGTGCCTGGGGTCGGGGACAGGGGGCACATGAGCAGTTCTTC. This sequence encodes CAWGRGQGAHEQFF.